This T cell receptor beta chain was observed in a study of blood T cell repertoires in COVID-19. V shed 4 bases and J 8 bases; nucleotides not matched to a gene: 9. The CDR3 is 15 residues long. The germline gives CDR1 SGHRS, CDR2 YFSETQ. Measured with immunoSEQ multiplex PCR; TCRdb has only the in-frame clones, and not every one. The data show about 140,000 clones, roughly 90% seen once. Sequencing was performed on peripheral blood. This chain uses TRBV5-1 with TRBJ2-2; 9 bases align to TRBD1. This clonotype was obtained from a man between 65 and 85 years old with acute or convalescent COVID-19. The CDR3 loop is CASSDGQGPSGELFF. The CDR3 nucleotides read TGCGCCAGCAGCGACGGACAGGGGCCTAGTGGGGAGCTGTTTTTT.